This entry lists 6 T cell receptor beta chains sequenced from one sample in a study of CD8+CD57+ T cells in acquired aplastic anemia. Genomic DNA, serving as template, underwent TCR beta VDJ and CDR3 profiling. TCRdb reanalysed the reads using MiXCR and keeps one entry per CDR3 protein. The sample includes about 150,000 distinct CDR3 sequences, approximately 52% of them seen just once. Patients sequenced had flow cytometry evidence of CD8+CD57+ cell expansion. Sequencing input: sorted CD4+, CD8+, or CD8+CD57+ T cells (not recorded which) from PBMCs. The receptor source for this set is a human donor with aplastic anemia.

This chain joins TRBV25-1 and TRBJ2-1; D might be TRBD2 (6 bases). The CDR3 is 16 amino acids. Looked up from germline, CDR1 is MGHDK and CDR2 is SYGVNS. V was shortened by 4 bases and J by 3 bases, with 16 bases between the two germline ends. CDR3 residues: CASSGLPLAVYNEQFF. The CDR3, as DNA: TGTGCCAGCAGTGGCCTACCACTAGCAGTCTACAATGAGCAGTTCTTC. Using reference TRBV25-1 and TRBJ2-1 for the parts outside the CDR3, the full variable domain is EADIYQTPRYLVIGTGKKITLECSQTMGHDKMYWYQQDPGMELHLIHYSYGVNSTEKGDLSSESTVSRIRTEHFPLTLESARPSHTSQYLCASSGLPLAVYNEQFFGPGTRLTVL.

The V gene is TRBV24-1, the J gene TRBJ1-1, with D unresolved. Trimming shortened V by 4 bases and J by 7 bases, and 12 bases separated the two germline ends. CDR3 size: 13 residues. The V gene's germline CDR1 is KGHDR and CDR2 SFDVKD. The CDR3 nucleotides read TGTGCCACCAGTGAAGGAGGGAAATATGAAGCTTTCTTT. The encoded protein is CATSEGGKYEAFF.

The V call is TRBV5-8, the J call TRBJ2-7; 8 nucleotides line up with TRBD2. Trimming cost V 0 bases and J 5 bases; bases outside gene matches: 16. CDR3 length: 18 amino acids. The germline V gene has CDR1 SGHTS and CDR2 YDEGEE. The CDR3 protein is CASSLAGGRSAGEDEQYF. The DNA for the CDR3 is TGTGCCAGCAGCTTGGCGGGGGGGCGCTCAGCGGGAGAGGACGAGCAGTACTTC.

This clonotype was found a few times. This chain links TRBV24-1 with TRBJ2-5; D gene unclear. Germline CDR1 is KGHDR and CDR2 is SFDVKD. Trimming left V 7 bases short and J 4 bases short, with 12 bases between. This CDR3 has 13 amino acids. The CDR3 loop reads CATSEPTAETQYF. The CDR3 coding sequence is TGTGCCACCAGCGAGCCTACCGCAGAGACCCAGTACTTC.

Only one count was recorded for this clonotype. The chain links TRBV7-2 to TRBJ1-6, with D unclear. Germline-derived CDR1 and CDR2 are SGHTA and FQGNSA. Between the trimmed V and J ends, which lost 5 bases and 10 bases, there was a span of 12 bases. The CDR3 loop spans 13 amino acids. The CDR3 DNA is TGTGCCAGCAGCCCCGGGAGGGTCTCACCCCTCCACTTT. Protein product: CASSPGRVSPLHF.

This rearrangement joins TRBV15 to TRBJ2-5; D may be TRBD1 or TRBD2 (5 bases each). The V gene lost 4 bases and the J gene lost 5 bases, with 20 bases spanning the gap. Looked up from germline, CDR1 is LNHNV and CDR2 is YYDKDF (reference sequence). CDR3 length: 16 amino acids. The CDR3, as DNA: TGTGCCACCAGCATTCGGGAAAGATCTGGGGCGGAGACCCAGTACTTC. Amino acids: CATSIRERSGAETQYF. The full variable domain, rest sourced from reference TRBV15 and TRBJ2-5, is DAMVIQNPRYQVTQFGKPVTLSCSQTLNHNVMYWYQQKSSQAPKLLFHYYDKDFNNEADTPDNFQSRRPNTSFCFLDIRSPGLGDTAMYLCATSIRERSGAETQYFGPGTRLLVL.